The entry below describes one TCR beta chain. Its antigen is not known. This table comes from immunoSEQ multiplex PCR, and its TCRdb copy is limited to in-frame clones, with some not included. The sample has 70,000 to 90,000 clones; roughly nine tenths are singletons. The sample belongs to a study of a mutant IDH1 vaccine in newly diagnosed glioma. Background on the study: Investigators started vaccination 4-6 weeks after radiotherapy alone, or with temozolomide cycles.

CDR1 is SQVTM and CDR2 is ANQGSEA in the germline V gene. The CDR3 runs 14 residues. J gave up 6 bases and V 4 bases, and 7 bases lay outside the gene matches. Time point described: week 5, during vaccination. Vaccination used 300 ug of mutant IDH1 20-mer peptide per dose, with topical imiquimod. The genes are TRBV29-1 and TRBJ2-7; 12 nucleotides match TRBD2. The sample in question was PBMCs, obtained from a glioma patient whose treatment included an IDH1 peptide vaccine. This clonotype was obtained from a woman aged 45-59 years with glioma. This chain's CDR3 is CSVGTSGNRVEQYF. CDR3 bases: TGCAGCGTTGGGACTAGCGGGAACCGAGTCGAGCAGTACTTC.